These T cell receptor beta chains were read from a single sample in a study of blood T cell repertoires in COVID-19. Some clones are missing from TCRdb's copy, which holds only in-frame ones; the method was immunoSEQ multiplex PCR. The table has 300,000 to 350,000 clones, more than 75% seen once. Sequences were obtained from peripheral blood. The receptor set was obtained from a young woman who had recovered from COVID-19. The CDR3 runs from the conserved cysteine through the conserved F or W.

V	J	CDR3
TRBV27	TRBJ2-5	CASSPTPGQLQETQYF
TRBV19	TRBJ2-1	CASSISRVSYNEQFF
TRBV28	TRBJ2-6	CASSSLEGTGANVLTF
TRBV11-3	TRBJ2-3	CASSPSSGASTDTQYF
TRBV19	TRBJ1-1	CASSGRTGLNTEAFF
TRBV14	TRBJ2-1	CASSPGLAVNEQFF
TRBV24-1	TRBJ1-6	CATQGQQNSPLHF
TRBV30	TRBJ1-5	CAWSVQDSNQPQHF
TRBV2	TRBJ1-2	CASSEESGKYGYTF
TRBV24-1	TRBJ2-1	CATSDSGTPNNEQFF
TRBV5-6	TRBJ1-3	CASSARIGNTIYF
TRBV5-1	TRBJ2-3	CASSRTSGITDTQYF
TRBV18	TRBJ2-3	CASSPPTSARRDTQYF
TRBV7-9	TRBJ1-2	CASSSWDSRYYGYTF
TRBV13	TRBJ1-1	CASSLGRGSNTEAFF
TRBV4-3	TRBJ2-3	CASSQVGTSTDTQYF
TRBV30	TRBJ2-3	CAWSYESSTDTQYF
TRBV3-1/TRBV3-2	TRBJ1-1	CASRVTGRDTEAFF
TRBV5-1	TRBJ2-1	CASSLMAGETNEQFF
TRBV25-1	TRBJ2-3	CASSDPWLAGTDTQYF
TRBV5-1	TRBJ2-1	CASTRGQLDNEQFF
TRBV19	TRBJ2-3	CASSTNSGTGDTQYF
TRBV9	TRBJ1-3	CASSPGGRGGNTIYF
TRBV25-1	TRBJ1-5	CASSELGDNQPQHF
TRBV7-2	TRBJ1-1	CASSLMTPGAFF
TRBV5-8	TRBJ2-1	CASSLGTSGLNEQFF
TRBV30	TRBJ2-1	CAWTGLAGPYNEQFF
TRBV7-8	TRBJ1-3	CASSPRQGLAAGSGNTIYF
TRBV5-4	TRBJ2-5	CASRAGTSRADLYF
TRBV2	TRBJ2-4	CASSEWGQGTSKNIQYF
TRBV11-3	TRBJ2-2	CASSLDLGELFF
TRBV5-4	TRBJ1-2	CASSLSGGVNYGYTF
TRBV6-2/TRBV6-3	TRBJ2-1	CASSYFDGRFNEQFF
TRBV12-5	TRBJ1-2	CASGAQGQGKSYTF
TRBV29-1	TRBJ2-2	CSVARGTTGELFF
TRBV29-1	TRBJ1-2	CSVEKGQAPNYGYTF
TRBV20-1	TRBJ2-1	CSASSIGQRINEQFF